These 13 T cell receptor beta chains were all obtained from the same sample, sequenced in a study of neurological immune-mediated disorders. TCRdb reprocessed the 5' RACE reads via MiXCR and lists one record per CDR3 protein. Of 49,000 or so distinct CDR3 sequences in the sample, around 16% were seen once. Sequencing was done on a sample of PBMCs. The receptors were sampled from a man aged 60 to 69 in good health.

In this sample, this clonotype turned up many times. This chain uses TRBV10-3 with TRBJ2-7, with TRBD2 matching over 8 bases. Germline assignment: CDR1 ENHRY and CDR2 SYGVKD. V shed 6 bases and J 5 bases; nucleotides not matched to a gene: 6. The CDR3 loop spans 13 amino acids. The CDR3 is CAISPGLGDEQYF. As DNA, the CDR3 is TGTGCCATCAGCCCGGGACTAGGAGACGAGCAGTACTTC.

This clonotype was recorded at least ten times. V and J are TRBV7-8 and TRBJ2-1; D call uncertain. Trimming cost V 5 bases and J 3 bases, with 8 bases left between them. CDR3 length equals 13 residues. Germline V gene lookup returns CDR1 SGHVS and CDR2 FQNEAQ. The chain's CDR3 is CASSPPGYNEQFF. DNA for the CDR3: TGTGCCAGCAGCCCCCCAGGCTACAATGAGCAGTTCTTC.

Ten or more counts support this clonotype. This chain links TRBV7-2 with TRBJ2-1; TRBD1 or TRBD2 may be the D gene (6 bases each). CDR1 and CDR2 from the germline V gene are SGHTA and FQGNSA. Trimming pared 1 base from V and 1 base from J, leaving 17 bases between. This CDR3 has 18 amino acids. CDR3 protein: CASSLGGGPGRSYNEQFF. CDR3 DNA sequence: TGTGCCAGCAGCTTAGGTGGGGGGCCAGGGAGGTCCTACAATGAGCAGTTCTTC. Variable domain in full (rest from reference TRBV7-2 and TRBJ2-1): GAGVSQSPSNKVTEKGKDVELRCDPISGHTALYWYRQSLGQGLEFLIYFQGNSAPDKSGLPSDRFSAERTGGSVSTLTIQRTQQEDSAVYLCASSLGGGPGRSYNEQFFGPGTRLTVL.

This clonotype showed up many times. The chain recombines TRBV5-5 with TRBJ1-1; D not resolved. Germline V gene sequence: CDR1 SGHKS, CDR2 YYEKEE (reference sequence). Trimming removed 0 bases from V and 7 bases from J, with 13 bases in between. The CDR3 totals 14 residues. This chain's CDR3 is CASSLAAGDNEAFF. CDR3 nucleotide sequence: TGTGCCAGCAGCTTGGCGGCCGGGGATAATGAAGCTTTCTTT.

A note on this clonotype: One end of the junction does not line up with germline, which may come from a read error. This chain links TRBV20-1 with TRBJ2-3, with TRBD2 matching over 8 bases. This CDR3 contains 15 residues. Germline V gives CDR1 DFQATT, CDR2 SNEGSKA (reference sequence). CDR3 coding DNA: TGCAGTGCCCGGACTAGCTCAAACCAAGGGGATACGCATTATTTT. Its protein is CSARTSSNQGDTHYF.

On this clonotype: The DNA is left out, because the CDR3 cannot be placed on it with certainty; the CDR3 is given as TCRdb lists it. The V gene is TRBV5-1, the J gene TRBJ2-2; the table's D call of TRBD1 was not tested on the DNA. With termini counted, the CDR3 has 23 amino acids. Germline assignment: CDR1 SGHRS and CDR2 YFSETQ. The CDR3 sequence: CASSLVTDAYEQYFGPGTRELFF.

The chain employs TRBV18 and TRBJ2-1; 9 bases line up with TRBD2. V was pared by 0 bases and J by 7 bases, with 4 bases of the junction left unmatched. Per germline, CDR1 KGHSH and CDR2 LQKENI. The CDR3 runs 15 residues. The CDR3 region is CASSPPSSGVNEQFF. The DNA of the CDR3 is TGTGCCAGCTCACCACCTTCTAGCGGGGTAAATGAGCAGTTCTTC.

This clonotype was recorded at least ten times. This chain joins TRBV12-3 or TRBV12-4 and TRBJ1-2; D is possibly TRBD1 (5 bases). This CDR3 has 14 amino acids. V dropped 3 bases and J dropped 4 bases, with 12 bases sitting between them. The CDR3 spells CASSLTGRGYGYTF. The CDR3 DNA is TGTGCCAGCAGTTTGACGGGGAGGGGCTATGGCTACACCTTC.

This clonotype has a count of ten or more. The chain recombines TRBV7-9 with TRBJ2-2; D uncertain. Germline V gene lookup returns CDR1 SEHNR and CDR2 FQNEAQ (reference sequence). Trimming took off 4 bases at V and 5 bases at J, with 8 bases between the two ends. CDR3 length: 13 residues. CDR3 region: CASSSEGTGELFF. The CDR3 coding sequence is TGTGCCAGCAGCTCCGAAGGAACCGGGGAGCTGTTTTTT.

For this clonotype: A much larger clone lies a single base off, so this may be a read error. The rearrangement uses TRBV6-1 and TRBJ1-6; D call uncertain. CDR3 length equals 18 residues. Germline V gives CDR1 MNHNS, CDR2 SASEGT. CDR3 sequence reads: CASSVQPPGPMANSPLNF. DNA of the CDR3: TGTGCCAGCAGTGTCCAACCGCCGGGCCCAATGGCGAATTCACCCCTCAACTTT.

This clonotype was seen at least ten times. The V call is TRBV5-6, the J call TRBJ2-5, with TRBD1 identical over 7 bases. Germline CDR1 SGHDT, CDR2 YYEEEE. The CDR3 runs to 13 residues. V shed 7 bases, J shed 2 bases, and the junction held 5 bases outside the gene matches. Here the CDR3 DNA reads TGTGCCAGCGGTTGGACAGGTCAAGAGACCCAGTACTTC. It specifies CASGWTGQETQYF.

This clonotype was recorded many times. The chain uses TRBV29-1 and TRBJ1-2; tentatively, D is TRBD1 (6 bases). This CDR3 is 14 amino acids long. V shed 1 base and J shed 4 bases, with 13 bases lying between them. CDR1 SQVTM and CDR2 ANQGSEA come from the germline V gene. DNA of the CDR3: TGCAGCGTTGAAGCGGGGGGCGCTTCCTATGGCTACACCTTC. It codes for CSVEAGGASYGYTF. The full variable domain, with the rest looked up from reference TRBV29-1 and TRBJ1-2, is SAVISQKPSRDICQRGTSLTIQCQVDSQVTMMFWYRQQPGQSLTLIATANQGSEATYESGFVIDKFPISRPNLTFSTLTVSNMSPEDSSIYLCSVEAGGASYGYTFGSGTRLTVV.

This clonotype was counted ten times or more. The chain joins TRBV20-1 to TRBJ1-2, with 12 bases that match TRBD1. The CDR3 length is 14 residues. Germline loops: CDR1 DFQATT, CDR2 SNEGSKA (reference sequence). Trimming at V came to 6 bases and at J to 5 bases, leaving 7 bases not matched to a gene. CDR3 sequence (DNA): TGCAGTGCCCCAGGGACAGGGGGCTTGTATGGCTACACCTTC. This sequence encodes CSAPGTGGLYGYTF.